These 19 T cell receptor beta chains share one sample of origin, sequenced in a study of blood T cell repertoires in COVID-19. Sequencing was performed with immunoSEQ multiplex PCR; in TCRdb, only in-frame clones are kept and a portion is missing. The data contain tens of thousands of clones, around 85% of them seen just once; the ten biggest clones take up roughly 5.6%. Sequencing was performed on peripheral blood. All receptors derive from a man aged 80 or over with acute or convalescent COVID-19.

CDR3 residues: CSVRPGLADTGELFF. The CDR3 nucleotides read TGCAGCGTCAGACCGGGACTAGCGGATACCGGGGAGCTGTTTTTT. The genes are TRBV29-1 and TRBJ2-2; 11 bases fit TRBD2. With V trimmed by 6 bases and J by 5 bases, 8 bases remained unmatched. CDR1 is SQVTM and CDR2 is ANQGSEA in the germline V gene. The length of the CDR3 is 15 residues.

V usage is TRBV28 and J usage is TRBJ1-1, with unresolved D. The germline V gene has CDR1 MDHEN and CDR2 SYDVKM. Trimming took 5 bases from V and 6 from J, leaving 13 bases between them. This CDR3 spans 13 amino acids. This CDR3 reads CASSPPMGAEAFF. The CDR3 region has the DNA TGTGCCAGCAGTCCACCCATGGGAGCTGAAGCTTTCTTT.

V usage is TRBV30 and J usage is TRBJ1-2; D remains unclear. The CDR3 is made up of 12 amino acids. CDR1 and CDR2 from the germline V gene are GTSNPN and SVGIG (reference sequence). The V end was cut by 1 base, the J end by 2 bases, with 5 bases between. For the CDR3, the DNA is TGTGCCTGGAGTGGAGGGAACTATGGCTACACCTTC. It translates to CAWSGGNYGYTF.

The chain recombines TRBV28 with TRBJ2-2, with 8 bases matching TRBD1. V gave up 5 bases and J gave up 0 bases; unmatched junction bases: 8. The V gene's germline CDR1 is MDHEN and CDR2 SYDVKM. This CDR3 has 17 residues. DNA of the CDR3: TGTGCCAGCAGTCCTCCCAGGGGGCGGGCGAACACCGGGGAGCTGTTTTTT. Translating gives CASSPPRGRANTGELFF. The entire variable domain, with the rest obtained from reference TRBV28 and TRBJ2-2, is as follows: DVKVTQSSRYLVKRTGEKVFLECVQDMDHENMFWYRQDPGLGLRLIYFSYDVKMKEKGDIPEGYSVSREKKERFSLILESASTNQTSMYLCASSPPRGRANTGELFFGEGSRLTVL.

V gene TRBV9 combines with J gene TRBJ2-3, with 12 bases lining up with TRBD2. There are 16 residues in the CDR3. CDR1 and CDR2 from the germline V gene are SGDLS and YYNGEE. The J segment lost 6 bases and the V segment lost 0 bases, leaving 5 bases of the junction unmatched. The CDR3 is CASSVELAGGRDTQYF. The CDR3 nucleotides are TGTGCCAGCAGCGTAGAACTAGCGGGGGGTCGGGATACGCAGTATTTT.

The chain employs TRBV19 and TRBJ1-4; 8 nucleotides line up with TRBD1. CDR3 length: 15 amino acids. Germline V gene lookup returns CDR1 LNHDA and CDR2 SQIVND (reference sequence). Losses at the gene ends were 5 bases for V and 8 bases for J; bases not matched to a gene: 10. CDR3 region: CASSVDQGAGEKLFF. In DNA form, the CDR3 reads TGTGCCAGTAGTGTCGATCAGGGGGCCGGAGAAAAACTGTTTTTT.

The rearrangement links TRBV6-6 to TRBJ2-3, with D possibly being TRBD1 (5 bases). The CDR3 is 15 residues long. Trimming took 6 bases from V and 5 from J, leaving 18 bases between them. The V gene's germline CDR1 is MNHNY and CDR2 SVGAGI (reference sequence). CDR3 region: CASSLQLGAEDTQYF. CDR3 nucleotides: TGTGCCAGCAGCCTGCAATTAGGGGCAGAAGATACGCAGTATTTT.

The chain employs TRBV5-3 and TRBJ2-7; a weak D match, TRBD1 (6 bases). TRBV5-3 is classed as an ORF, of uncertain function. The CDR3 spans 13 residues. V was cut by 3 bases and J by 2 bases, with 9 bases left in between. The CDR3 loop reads CARSSDRTYEQYF. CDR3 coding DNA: TGTGCCAGAAGCTCTGACAGGACCTACGAGCAGTACTTC.

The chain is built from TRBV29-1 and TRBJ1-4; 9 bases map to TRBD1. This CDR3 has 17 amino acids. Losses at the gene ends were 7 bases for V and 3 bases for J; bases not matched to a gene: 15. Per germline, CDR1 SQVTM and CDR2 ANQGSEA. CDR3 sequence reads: CSAQTGTGYGSNEKLFF. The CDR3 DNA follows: TGCAGCGCTCAGACCGGGACAGGGTACGGGTCTAATGAAAAACTGTTTTTT. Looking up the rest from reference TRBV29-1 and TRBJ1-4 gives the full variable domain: SAVISQKPSRDICQRGTSLTIQCQVDSQVTMMFWYRQQPGQSLTLIATANQGSEATYESGFVIDKFPISRPNLTFSTLTVSNMSPEDSSIYLCSAQTGTGYGSNEKLFFGSGTQLSVL.

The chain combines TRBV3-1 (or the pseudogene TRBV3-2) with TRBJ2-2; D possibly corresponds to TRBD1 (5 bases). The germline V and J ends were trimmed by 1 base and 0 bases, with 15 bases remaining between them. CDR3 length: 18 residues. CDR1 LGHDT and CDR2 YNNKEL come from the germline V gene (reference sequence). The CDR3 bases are TGTGCCAGCAGCCAAGGGGTTTTTGGCAGGGCGAACACCGGGGAGCTGTTTTTT. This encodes CASSQGVFGRANTGELFF.

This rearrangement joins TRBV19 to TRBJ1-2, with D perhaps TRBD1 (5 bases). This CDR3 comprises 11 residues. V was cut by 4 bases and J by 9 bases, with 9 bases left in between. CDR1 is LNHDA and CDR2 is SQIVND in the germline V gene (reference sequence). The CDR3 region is CASSTGLSYTF. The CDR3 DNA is TGTGCCAGTAGTACAGGGTTGAGCTACACCTTC.

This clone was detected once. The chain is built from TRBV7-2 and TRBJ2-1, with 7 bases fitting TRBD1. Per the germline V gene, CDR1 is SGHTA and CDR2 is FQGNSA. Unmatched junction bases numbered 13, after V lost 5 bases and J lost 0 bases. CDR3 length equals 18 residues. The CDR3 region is CASSTVGGRWSSYNEQFF. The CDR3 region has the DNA TGTGCCAGCAGCACCGTAGGGGGCAGATGGAGCTCCTACAATGAGCAGTTCTTC.

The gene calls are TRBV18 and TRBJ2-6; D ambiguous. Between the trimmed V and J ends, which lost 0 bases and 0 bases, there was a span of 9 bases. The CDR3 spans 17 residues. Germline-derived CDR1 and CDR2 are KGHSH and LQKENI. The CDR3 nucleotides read TGTGCCAGCTCACCACCGGAAGCGCTCTCTGGGGCCAACGTCCTGACTTTC. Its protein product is CASSPPEALSGANVLTF.

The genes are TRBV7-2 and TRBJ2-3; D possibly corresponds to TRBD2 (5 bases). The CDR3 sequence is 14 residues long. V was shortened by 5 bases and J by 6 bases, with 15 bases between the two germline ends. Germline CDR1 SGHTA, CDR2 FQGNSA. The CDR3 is CASSPHGIGDTQYF. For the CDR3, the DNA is TGTGCCAGCAGCCCGCACGGGATCGGGGATACGCAGTATTTT.

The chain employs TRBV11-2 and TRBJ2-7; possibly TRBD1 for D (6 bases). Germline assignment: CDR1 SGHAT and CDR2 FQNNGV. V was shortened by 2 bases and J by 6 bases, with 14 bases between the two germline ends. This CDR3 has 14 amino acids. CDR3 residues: CASSLRAGVVEQYF. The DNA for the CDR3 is TGTGCCAGCAGCTTACGGGCAGGGGTTGTCGAGCAGTACTTC.

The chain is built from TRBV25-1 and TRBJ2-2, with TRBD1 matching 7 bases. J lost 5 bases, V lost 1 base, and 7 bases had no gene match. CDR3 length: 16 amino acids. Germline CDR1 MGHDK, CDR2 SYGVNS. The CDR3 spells CASSESNRGGTGELFF. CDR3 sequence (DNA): TGTGCCAGCAGTGAATCCAACAGGGGTGGGACCGGGGAGCTGTTTTTT. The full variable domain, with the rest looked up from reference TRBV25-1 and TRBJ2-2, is EADIYQTPRYLVIGTGKKITLECSQTMGHDKMYWYQQDPGMELHLIHYSYGVNSTEKGDLSSESTVSRIRTEHFPLTLESARPSHTSQYLCASSESNRGGTGELFFGEGSRLTVL.

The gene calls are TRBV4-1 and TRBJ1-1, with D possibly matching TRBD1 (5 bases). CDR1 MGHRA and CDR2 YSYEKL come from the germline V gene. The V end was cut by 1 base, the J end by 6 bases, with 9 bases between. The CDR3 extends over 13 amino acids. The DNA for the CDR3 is TGCGCCAGCAGCCAAGGCACAGGCTCTGAAGCTTTCTTT. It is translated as CASSQGTGSEAFF.

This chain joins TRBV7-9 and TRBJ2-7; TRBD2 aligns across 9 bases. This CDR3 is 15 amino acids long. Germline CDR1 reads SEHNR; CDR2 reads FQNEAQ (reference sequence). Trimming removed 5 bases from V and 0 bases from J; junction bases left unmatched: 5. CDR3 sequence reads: CASSRAGLASYEQYF. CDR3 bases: TGTGCCAGCAGCCGTGCGGGACTAGCCTCCTACGAGCAGTACTTC.

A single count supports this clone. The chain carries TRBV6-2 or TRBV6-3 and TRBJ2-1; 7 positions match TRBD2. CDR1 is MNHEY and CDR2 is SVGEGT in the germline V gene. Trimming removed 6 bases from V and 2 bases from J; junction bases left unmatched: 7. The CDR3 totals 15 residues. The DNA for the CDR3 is TGTGCCAGCAGCCTCCAGCGGGGAGCCTACAATGAGCAGTTCTTC. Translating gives CASSLQRGAYNEQFF.